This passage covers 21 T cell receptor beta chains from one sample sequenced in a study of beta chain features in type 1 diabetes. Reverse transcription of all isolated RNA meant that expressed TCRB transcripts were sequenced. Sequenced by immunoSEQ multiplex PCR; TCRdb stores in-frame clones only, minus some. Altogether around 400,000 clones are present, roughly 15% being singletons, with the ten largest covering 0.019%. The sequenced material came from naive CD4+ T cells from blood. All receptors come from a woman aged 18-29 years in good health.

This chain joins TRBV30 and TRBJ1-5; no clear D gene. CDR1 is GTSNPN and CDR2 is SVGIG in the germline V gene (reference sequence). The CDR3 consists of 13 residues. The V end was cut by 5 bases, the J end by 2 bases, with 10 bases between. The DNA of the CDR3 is TGTGCCTGGGGCCCCGCAGGCAATCAGCCCCAGCATTTT. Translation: CAWGPAGNQPQHF.

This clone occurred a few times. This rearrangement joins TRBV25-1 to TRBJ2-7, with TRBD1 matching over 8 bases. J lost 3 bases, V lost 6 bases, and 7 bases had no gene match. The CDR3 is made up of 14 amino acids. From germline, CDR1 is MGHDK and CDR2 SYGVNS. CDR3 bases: TGTGCCAGCAGACAGACAGGGGCGGTCTACGAGCAGTACTTC. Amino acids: CASRQTGAVYEQYF.

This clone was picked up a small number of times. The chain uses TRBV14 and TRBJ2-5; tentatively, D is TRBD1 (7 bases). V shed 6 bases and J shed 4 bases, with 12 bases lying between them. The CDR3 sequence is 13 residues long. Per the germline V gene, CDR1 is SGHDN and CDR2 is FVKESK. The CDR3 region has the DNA TGTGCCAGCAGGTTTCAGGGGGGAGAGACCCAGTACTTC. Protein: CASRFQGGETQYF.

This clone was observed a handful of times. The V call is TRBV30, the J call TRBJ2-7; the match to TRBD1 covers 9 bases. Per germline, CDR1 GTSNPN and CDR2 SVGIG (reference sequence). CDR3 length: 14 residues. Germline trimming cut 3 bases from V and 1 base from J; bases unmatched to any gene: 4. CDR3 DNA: TGTGCCTGGAGGCGACAGGGGGTGTCCTACGAGCAGTACTTC. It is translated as CAWRRQGVSYEQYF.

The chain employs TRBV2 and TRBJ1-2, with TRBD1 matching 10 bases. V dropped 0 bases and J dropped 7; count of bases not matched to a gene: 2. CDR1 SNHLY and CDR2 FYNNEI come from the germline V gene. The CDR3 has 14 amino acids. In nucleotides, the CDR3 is TGTGCCAGCAGTGAAGCCGACAGGGGGCTTGGCTACACCTTC. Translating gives CASSEADRGLGYTF.

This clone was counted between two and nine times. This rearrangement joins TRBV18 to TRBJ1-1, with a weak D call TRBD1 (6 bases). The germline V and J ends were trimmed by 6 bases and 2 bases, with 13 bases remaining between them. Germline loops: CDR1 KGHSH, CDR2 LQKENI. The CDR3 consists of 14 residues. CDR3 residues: CASSPGAPNTEAFF. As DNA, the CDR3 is TGTGCCAGCTCCCCAGGGGCCCCAAACACTGAAGCTTTCTTT.

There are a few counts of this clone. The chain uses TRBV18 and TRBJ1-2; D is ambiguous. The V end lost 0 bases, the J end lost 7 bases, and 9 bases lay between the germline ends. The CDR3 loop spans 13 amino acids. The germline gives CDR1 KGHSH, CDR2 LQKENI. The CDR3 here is CASSPPREAGYTF. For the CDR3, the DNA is TGTGCCAGCTCACCACCGCGGGAGGCTGGCTACACCTTC.

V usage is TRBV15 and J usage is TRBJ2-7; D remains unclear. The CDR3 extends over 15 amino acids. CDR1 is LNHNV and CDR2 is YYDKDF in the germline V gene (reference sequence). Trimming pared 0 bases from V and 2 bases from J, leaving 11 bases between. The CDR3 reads CATSRDAPVTYEQYF. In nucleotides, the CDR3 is TGTGCCACCAGCAGAGATGCTCCGGTTACCTACGAGCAGTACTTC.

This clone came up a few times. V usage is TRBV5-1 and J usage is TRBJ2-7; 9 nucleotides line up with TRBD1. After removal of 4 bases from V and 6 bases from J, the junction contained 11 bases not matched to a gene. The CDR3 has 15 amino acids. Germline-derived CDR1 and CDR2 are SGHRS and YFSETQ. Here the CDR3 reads CASSNRDRAYSEQYF. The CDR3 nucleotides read TGCGCCAGCAGCAACCGGGACAGGGCCTACTCCGAGCAGTACTTC.

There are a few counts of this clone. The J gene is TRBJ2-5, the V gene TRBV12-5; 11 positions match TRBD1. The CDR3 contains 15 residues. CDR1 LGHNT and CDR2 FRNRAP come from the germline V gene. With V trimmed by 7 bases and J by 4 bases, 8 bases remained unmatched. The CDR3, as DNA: TGTGCTAGTGCCCCGCCGGGACAGGGGGGAGAGACCCAGTACTTC. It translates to CASAPPGQGGETQYF.

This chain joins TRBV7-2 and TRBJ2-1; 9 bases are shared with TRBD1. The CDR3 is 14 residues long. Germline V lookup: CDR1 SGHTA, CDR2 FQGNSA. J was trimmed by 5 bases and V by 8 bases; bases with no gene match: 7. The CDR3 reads CASRSGTGNNEQFF. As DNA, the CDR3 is TGTGCCAGCCGATCCGGGACAGGGAACAATGAGCAGTTCTTC.

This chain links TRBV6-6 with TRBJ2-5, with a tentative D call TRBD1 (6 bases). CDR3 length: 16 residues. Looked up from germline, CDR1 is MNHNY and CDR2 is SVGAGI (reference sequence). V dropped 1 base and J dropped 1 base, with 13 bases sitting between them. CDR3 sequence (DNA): TGTGCCAGCAGTTACTTACCCGGGACACCCCAAGAGACCCAGTACTTC. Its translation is CASSYLPGTPQETQYF.

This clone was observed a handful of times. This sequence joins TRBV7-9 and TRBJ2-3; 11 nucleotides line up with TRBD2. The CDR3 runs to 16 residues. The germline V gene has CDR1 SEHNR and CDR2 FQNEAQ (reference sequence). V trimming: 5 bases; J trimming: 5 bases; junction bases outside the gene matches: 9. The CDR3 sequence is CASSVLAGGPGDTQYF. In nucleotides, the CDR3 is TGTGCCAGCAGCGTTTTAGCGGGAGGGCCGGGAGATACGCAGTATTTT.

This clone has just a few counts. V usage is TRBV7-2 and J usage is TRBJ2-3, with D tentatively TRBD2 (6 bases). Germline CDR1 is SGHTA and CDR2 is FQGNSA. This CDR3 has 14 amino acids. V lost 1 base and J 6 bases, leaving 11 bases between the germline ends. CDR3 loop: CASSLGPGRDTQYF. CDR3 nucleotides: TGTGCCAGCAGCTTAGGTCCAGGGAGGGATACGCAGTATTTT.

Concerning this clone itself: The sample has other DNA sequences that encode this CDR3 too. The CDR3 region has the DNA TGTGCCAGCAGCCCGGCGGGGAATGGCTACACCTTC. As protein: CASSPAGNGYTF. The V call is TRBV7-2, the J call TRBJ1-2; D gene unclear. The germline gives CDR1 SGHTA, CDR2 FQGNSA. The CDR3 is 12 residues long. Trimming shortened V by 5 bases and J by 6 bases, and 10 bases separated the two germline ends. The full variable domain, completed using reference TRBV7-2 and TRBJ1-2, is GAGVSQSPSNKVTEKGKDVELRCDPISGHTALYWYRQSLGQGLEFLIYFQGNSAPDKSGLPSDRFSAERTGGSVSTLTIQRTQQEDSAVYLCASSPAGNGYTFGSGTRLTVV.

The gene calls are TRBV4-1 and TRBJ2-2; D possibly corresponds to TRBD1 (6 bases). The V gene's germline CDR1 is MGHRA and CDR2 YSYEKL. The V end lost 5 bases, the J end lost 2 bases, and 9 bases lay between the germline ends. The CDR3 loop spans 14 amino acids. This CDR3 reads CASSKGQNTGELFF. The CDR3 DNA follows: TGCGCCAGCAGCAAGGGACAAAACACCGGGGAGCTGTTTTTT.

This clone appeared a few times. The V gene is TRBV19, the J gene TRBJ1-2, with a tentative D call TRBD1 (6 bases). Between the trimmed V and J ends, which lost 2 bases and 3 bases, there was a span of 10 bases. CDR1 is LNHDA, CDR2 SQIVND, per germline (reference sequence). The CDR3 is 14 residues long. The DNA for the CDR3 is TGTGCCAGTAGTATAAGGGACATATACTATGGCTACACCTTC. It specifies CASSIRDIYYGYTF.

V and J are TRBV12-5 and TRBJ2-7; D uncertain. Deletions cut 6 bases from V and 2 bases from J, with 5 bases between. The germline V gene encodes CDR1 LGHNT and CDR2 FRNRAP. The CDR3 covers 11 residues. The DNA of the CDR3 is TGTGCTAGTGGCACAGCCTACGAGCAGTACTTC. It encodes CASGTAYEQYF.

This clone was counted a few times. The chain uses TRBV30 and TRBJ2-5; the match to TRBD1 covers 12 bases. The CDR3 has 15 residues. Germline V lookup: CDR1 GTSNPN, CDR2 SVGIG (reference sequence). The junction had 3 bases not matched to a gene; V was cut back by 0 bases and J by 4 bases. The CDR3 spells CAWSVLGQGAETQYF. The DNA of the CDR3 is TGTGCCTGGAGTGTACTGGGACAGGGGGCAGAGACCCAGTACTTC.

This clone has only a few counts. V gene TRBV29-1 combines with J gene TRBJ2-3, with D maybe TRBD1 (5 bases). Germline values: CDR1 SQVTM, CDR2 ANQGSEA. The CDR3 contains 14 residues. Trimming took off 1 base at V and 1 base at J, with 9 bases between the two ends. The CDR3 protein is CSVEGGRGTDTQYF. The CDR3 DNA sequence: TGCAGCGTTGAAGGGGGCAGGGGCACAGATACGCAGTATTTT.

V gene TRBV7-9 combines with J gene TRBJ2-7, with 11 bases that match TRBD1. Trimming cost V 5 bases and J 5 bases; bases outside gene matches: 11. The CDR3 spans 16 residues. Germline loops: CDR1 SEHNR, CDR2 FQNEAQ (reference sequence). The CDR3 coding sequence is TGTGCCAGCAGCGGGACCGGGACAGGGGGAAACCACGAGCAGTACTTC. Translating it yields CASSGTGTGGNHEQYF.